These T cell receptor beta chains were read from a single sample in a study of technical replicates of blood from a handful of donors. Repertoires were generated with immunoSEQ multiplex PCR, while TCRdb's copy carries only in-frame clones and drops some. The sample includes 99,000 or so clones, 95% of them seen just once. Sequencing was carried out using T cells isolated from PBMCs. Source of these receptors: a human donor in good health. The conserved cysteine and the conserved F or W are not part of the CDR3 here. Size tells how often a clone was seen (once, few, many) or the class of an expanded clone, and some rows leave it out.

>NA|TRBV27|TRBJ2-1
ASCILAGGKGEQF
>NA|TRBV14|TRBJ2-1
ASSQGLHSHEQF
>few|TRBV10-1|TRBJ2-3
ASSDRSAHITDTQY
>NA|TRBV6-1|TRBJ2-4
ASSEFEGTWDIQY
>NA|TRBV27|TRBJ1-2
ASSYTGSLYGYT
>NA|TRBV14|TRBJ2-7
ASSQDSLAGGDEQY
>once|TRBV6-1|TRBJ2-2
ASTRLANTGELF
>NA|TRBV5-1|TRBJ2-7
ASSLRQGALASSYEQY
>NA|TRBV6-1|TRBJ2-1
ASSEAILAVYEQF
>NA|TRBV18|TRBJ1-1
ASSPNRQAHSYDTEAF
>NA|TRBV10-2|TRBJ2-2
ASSESGRLNTGELF
>NA|TRBV11-3|TRBJ2-2
ASRPGVGNTGELF
>NA|TRBV2|TRBJ2-1
ASSEEASGRNEQF
>NA|TRBV6-1|TRBJ1-1
ATQDRVTEAF
>NA|TRBV19|TRBJ1-6
ASSMGTGNSPLH
>once|TRBV5-1|TRBJ2-3
ASRGLAGSTDTQY
>once|TRBV28|TRBJ2-7
ASHAYGLAGVEQY
>NA|TRBV6-6|TRBJ2-7
ASSPGSYEQY
>once|TRBV6-4|TRBJ2-7
ASSPQPGGKGYEQY
>NA|TRBV28|TRBJ1-1
ASSLKGGHAF
>NA|TRBV28|TRBJ2-2
ASSFGLVGLAENANTGELF
>NA|TRBV16|TRBJ2-7
ASSPPWRGNYEQY
>NA|TRBV28|TRBJ2-4
ASNPVTGPGENIQY
>NA|TRBV2|TRBJ1-2
ASRETFFPRTGEDYGYT
>NA|TRBV28|TRBJ2-5
ASSFFLPMAGDQETQY
>NA|TRBV6-5|TRBJ1-4
ASSPGEGPNEKLF
>NA|TRBV7-7|TRBJ2-3
ASSLGAQPSTDTQY
>NA|TRBV5-8|TRBJ1-1
ASSLGVPLNTEAF
>NA|TRBV5-1|TRBJ2-3
ASRAGNRGQADTQY
>NA|TRBV27|TRBJ1-5
ASSFPGQKSNQPQH
>NA|TRBV28|TRBJ2-2
ASSLNRGTGELF
>NA|TRBV19|TRBJ2-7
ASSTAYEQY
>NA|TRBV2|TRBJ1-1
ASSEAWANTEAF
>NA|TRBV21-1|TRBJ2-2
ASSTGLATIGNTGELF
>NA|TRBV19|TRBJ2-1
ASSIGGEPYNEQF
>NA|TRBV2|TRBJ2-7
ASSYTPYEQY
>NA|TRBV27|TRBJ2-1
ASKSGTTAEQF
>NA|TRBV5-5|TRBJ2-1
ASSGPFVGQGAVNEQF
>NA|TRBV5-5|TRBJ2-1
ASSLAGGPAGEQF
>NA|TRBV5-1|TRBJ2-6
ASSLEPGTANVLT
>NA|TRBV6-1|TRBJ1-2
ASRMTAPRGYT
>NA|TRBV6-1|TRBJ2-1
ASRAGLAPEQF
>NA|TRBV28|TRBJ2-7
ASTPVGQGKNSYEQY
>NA|TRBV5-4|TRBJ2-7
ASRRWGGGAHEQY
>NA|TRBV2|TRBJ2-7
ASRIRTGSYEQY
>NA|TRBV27|TRBJ2-1
ASTPGGLYNEQF
>NA|TRBV28|TRBJ2-7
ASSLGTATGSQY
>NA|TRBV4-1|TRBJ2-7
ASSPLGGSLYEQY